A single sample is the source of the 22 T cell receptor beta chains below, sequenced in a study of T-cell reconstitution after alpha-beta-depleted transplantation in children. The authors prepared the TCRbeta library with unique molecular identifiers. Using its own MiXCR run on the PCR reads, TCRdb lists one record per CDR3 protein. The table has about 300,000 distinct CDR3 sequences, 10% seen once. This specimen consisted of PBMCs, obtained before TCRalphabeta/CD19-depleted stem cell transplant. These receptors were collected from a boy under two years old with acute myeloid leukemia, due to receive a stem cell transplant.

In this sample, this clonotype turned up a few times. J is TRBJ2-3 and V is TRBV5-6; D remains ambiguous. Trimming stripped 0 bases from V and 4 bases from J, with 15 bases between. This CDR3 region has 16 residues. CDR1 is SGHDT, CDR2 YYEEEE, per germline. The CDR3 nucleotides read TGTGCCAGCAGCTTGGCCGGCAGAGTTATACCAGATACGCAGTATTTT. Amino acids: CASSLAGRVIPDTQYF.

This clonotype was found many times. Written as DNA, the CDR3 is TGCGCCAGCAGCTTGAGGCTAGCGGGAGAGGCTCGCGAGCAGTACTTC. Protein sequence: CASSLRLAGEAREQYF. The rearrangement links TRBV5-1 to TRBJ2-7; 10 bases map to TRBD2. The V segment lost 1 base and the J segment 6 bases; nucleotides outside the gene matches: 10. Germline-derived CDR1 and CDR2 are SGHRS and YFSETQ. This CDR3 spans 16 amino acids.

This clonotype was recorded at least ten times. The chain carries TRBV29-1 and TRBJ2-1, with D uncertain. The germline V and J ends were trimmed by 0 bases and 2 bases, with 8 bases remaining between them. The germline gives CDR1 SQVTM, CDR2 ANQGSEA. The CDR3 runs 14 residues. This CDR3 reads CSVEEAQTYNEQFF. Here the CDR3 DNA reads TGCAGCGTTGAAGAGGCACAGACCTACAATGAGCAGTTCTTC.

This clonotype was recorded many times. The rearrangement joins TRBV9 to TRBJ2-2, with D perhaps matching TRBD1 (5 bases). The length of the CDR3 is 14 residues. CDR1 is SGDLS and CDR2 is YYNGEE in the germline V gene. V gave up 0 bases and J gave up 6 bases, with 9 bases separating them. In DNA, the CDR3 is TGTGCCAGCAGCGTAGTTCAGGGCGCCGGGGAGCTGTTTTTT. As protein: CASSVVQGAGELFF.

This clonotype occurred many times. The gene calls are TRBV29-1 and TRBJ2-1; 12 bases map to TRBD1. V lost 6 bases, J lost 8 bases, and 2 bases stayed unmatched. Germline V CDR1 and CDR2: SQVTM, ANQGSEA. The CDR3 length is 12 residues. The CDR3 loop reads CSVRDRGHEQFF. The DNA for the CDR3 is TGCAGCGTCCGGGACAGGGGGCATGAGCAGTTCTTC.

This clonotype was detected many times. The chain is built from TRBV12-3 or TRBV12-4 and TRBJ2-1; perhaps TRBD1 as D (6 bases). This CDR3 has 16 residues. V lost 2 bases and J 8 bases, leaving 19 bases between the germline ends. In DNA form, the CDR3 reads TGTGCCAGCAGTTTATCCCCCTTCACAGGGATCCATGAGCAGTTCTTC. Its translation is CASSLSPFTGIHEQFF.

This chain connects TRBV6-1 to TRBJ1-5; TRBD1 might be the D (5 bases). V lost 7 bases to trimming and J lost 3 bases, with 16 bases between them. CDR1 and CDR2 from the germline V gene are MNHNS and SASEGT. This CDR3 has 15 residues. The DNA for the CDR3 is TGTGCCAGCATTCGGGACCCCCGCCCCAATCAGCCCCAGCATTTT. As protein: CASIRDPRPNQPQHF.

This clonotype was observed many times. This chain uses TRBV7-2 with TRBJ2-3; D remains ambiguous. Trimming shortened V by 1 base and J by 4 bases, and 9 bases separated the two germline ends. The CDR3 has 14 residues. Germline lookup yields CDR1 SGHTA and CDR2 FQGNSA. CDR3 in DNA: TGTGCCAGCAGCTTAGACTCGGCCTCAGATACGCAGTATTTT. It is translated as CASSLDSASDTQYF.

Many counts were recorded for this clonotype. The chain combines TRBV12-3 or TRBV12-4 with TRBJ1-5; TRBD1 aligns across 7 bases. J was trimmed by 11 bases and V by 6 bases; bases with no gene match: 10. The CDR3 spans 13 residues. The CDR3 nucleotides are TGTGCCAGCAGCTTGACAGGGCGGGGGACCCAGCATTTT. Its translation: CASSLTGRGTQHF.

The chain uses TRBV7-2 and TRBJ2-7; 13 nucleotides line up with TRBD2. The CDR3 contains 19 residues. The germline gives CDR1 SGHTA, CDR2 FQGNSA. Germline trimming cut 0 bases from V and 4 bases from J; bases unmatched to any gene: 12. CDR3 nucleotides: TGTGCCAGCAGCTTAGCAGCCCCAGGACTAGCGGGAGAGGGTTACGAGCAGTACTTC. This encodes CASSLAAPGLAGEGYEQYF.

In its sample, this clonotype was seen many times. The rearrangement links TRBV10-3 to TRBJ2-3, with D unclear. The germline V gene has CDR1 ENHRY and CDR2 SYGVKD. This CDR3 has 14 residues. The germline V and J ends were trimmed by 2 bases and 2 bases, with 8 bases remaining between them. CDR3 in DNA: TGTGCCATCAGTGAGAACTCCTTCACAGATACGCAGTATTTT. It specifies CAISENSFTDTQYF.

In this sample, this clonotype turned up many times. J is TRBJ1-5 and V is TRBV29-1, with TRBD1 matching 9 bases. With 8 bases clipped from V and 5 bases from J, the junction kept 7 bases outside the gene matches. The CDR3 spans 13 residues. The germline V gene has CDR1 SQVTM and CDR2 ANQGSEA. The CDR3 sequence is CSFRDRADQPQHF. The CDR3 DNA follows: TGCAGCTTCCGGGACAGGGCGGATCAGCCCCAGCATTTT.

This clonotype was picked up many times. The V and J genes are TRBV18 and TRBJ1-4; 7 nucleotides match TRBD1. The CDR3 has 14 amino acids. Germline trimming cut 4 bases from V and 4 bases from J; bases unmatched to any gene: 3. CDR1 is KGHSH, CDR2 LQKENI, per germline. The CDR3 protein is CASSQGQDNEKLFF. The CDR3 DNA is TGTGCCAGCTCACAAGGACAGGATAATGAAAAACTGTTTTTT.

The CDR3 loop is CAISPGLAKETQYF. CDR3 nucleotides: TGTGCCATCAGCCCCGGACTCGCGAAAGAGACCCAGTACTTC. V is TRBV10-3 and J is TRBJ2-5, with TRBD2 as a possible D gene (5 bases). Looked up from germline, CDR1 is ENHRY and CDR2 is SYGVKD. The CDR3 extends over 14 amino acids. Between the trimmed V and J ends, which lost 6 bases and 3 bases, there was a span of 14 bases.

This clonotype was counted at least ten times. The chain uses TRBV9 and TRBJ2-2; 7 nucleotides match TRBD1. The V segment lost 0 bases and the J segment 1 base; nucleotides outside the gene matches: 0. Germline assignment: CDR1 SGDLS and CDR2 YYNGEE. The CDR3 contains 15 residues. The CDR3 sequence: CASSVGTGNTGELFF. DNA for the CDR3: TGTGCCAGCAGCGTAGGGACAGGGAACACCGGGGAGCTGTTTTTT.

This clonotype was seen repeatedly, ten times or more. The gene calls are TRBV7-2 and TRBJ2-5; no reliable D call. The length of the CDR3 is 13 residues. CDR1 and CDR2 (germline): SGHTA, FQGNSA. Trimming pared 4 bases from V and 1 base from J, leaving 7 bases between. The CDR3 bases are TGTGCCAGCAGCTCTCTAGTCCAAGAGACCCAGTACTTC. It codes for CASSSLVQETQYF.

This clonotype was recorded many times. The gene calls are TRBV28 and TRBJ1-1; D gene ambiguous. Per germline, CDR1 MDHEN and CDR2 SYDVKM. V was cut by 6 bases and J by 1 base, with 3 bases left in between. The CDR3 length is 11 residues. CDR3 sequence: CASSKNTEAFF. CDR3 nucleotide sequence: TGTGCCAGCAGCAAGAACACTGAAGCTTTCTTT.

This clonotype has ten or more counts. This chain links TRBV11-2 with TRBJ1-2; 7 nucleotides align to TRBD1. Germline lookup yields CDR1 SGHAT and CDR2 FQNNGV. The CDR3 is 17 residues long. With V trimmed by 2 bases and J by 5 bases, 14 bases remained unmatched. This chain's CDR3 is CASSLTRRAGGLYGYTF. The DNA of the CDR3 is TGTGCCAGCAGCTTAACCCGTAGGGCAGGGGGGTTATATGGCTACACCTTC. The variable domain in full, completed from reference TRBV11-2 and TRBJ1-2, reads EAGVAQSPRYKIIEKRQSVAFWCNPISGHATLYWYQQILGQGPKLLIQFQNNGVVDDSQLPKDRFSAERLKGVDSTLKIQPAKLEDSAVYLCASSLTRRAGGLYGYTFGSGTRLTVV.

This clonotype was seen at least ten times. The chain employs TRBV29-1 and TRBJ2-3, with D possibly being TRBD1 (5 bases). The ends were cut back, 5 bases at V and 10 bases at J, with 13 bases in the middle. CDR1 is SQVTM, CDR2 ANQGSEA, per germline. This CDR3 region has 11 residues. The CDR3 bases are TGCAGCGTTCTGGGGCTTTGGGCGCAGTATTTT. Translated: CSVLGLWAQYF.

This clonotype was counted at least ten times. V and J are TRBV20-1 and TRBJ2-3; the D is unclear. V lost 6 bases and J lost 0, with 13 bases in between. The CDR3 consists of 14 residues. Per germline, CDR1 DFQATT and CDR2 SNEGSKA (reference sequence). The DNA of the CDR3 is TGCAGTGCCCCCCACCCACCGAGCACAGATACGCAGTATTTT. This gives the protein CSAPHPPSTDTQYF.

This chain connects TRBV28 to TRBJ1-5; D unclear. CDR3 length equals 19 residues. V was pared by 1 base and J by 0 bases, with 19 bases between. CDR1 MDHEN and CDR2 SYDVKM come from the germline V gene. DNA for the CDR3: TGTGCCAGCAGTTTATACCGAACTGTTTACCTCTATAGCAATCAGCCCCAGCATTTT. Protein: CASSLYRTVYLYSNQPQHF.

The genes are TRBV7-2 and TRBJ1-1; 8 bases are shared with TRBD1. Germline CDR1 SGHTA, CDR2 FQGNSA. V shed 6 bases, J shed 7 bases, and the junction held 4 bases outside the gene matches. The CDR3 spans 12 residues. Written as DNA, the CDR3 is TGTGCCAGCAGTGCGGACAGGGTTGAAGCTTTCTTT. As protein: CASSADRVEAFF.